This T cell receptor (beta chain) was retrieved from a study of molecular identifiers for immune sequencing clone quantification. Study observations and caveats: Spiked TCR RNA from one Jurkat cell reportedly showed up when mixed among 850,000 to 1,000,000 naive cells. In naive cells, under 1% of molecules belonged to clones above 20 RNA copies, against over 98% in effector cells.

The sorting of naive CD8 T cells used the CD8+CD4-CCR7+CD45RA+ phenotype. Germline V gene lookup returns CDR1 MNHEY and CDR2 SMNVEV (reference sequence). This CDR3 spans 13 amino acids. V shed 5 bases and J shed 5 bases, with 12 bases lying between them. To note about this clonotype: Its target is not known.

Methods described previously were used for bulk TCR libraries, and listed TCR primers were applied. TCRdb called the PCR reads again in MiXCR, with one record for every CDR3 protein. The sample has some 680,000 distinct CDR3 sequences, 25% seen once. The sequence was obtained from a human donor in good health. Some libraries in this study had Jurkat cell RNA spiked in. Sequenced sample: naive CD8+ T cells from blood, with Jurkat cell RNA spiked in. The subset here: FACS-sorted CD8+CD4-CCR7+CD45RA+ naive T cells. The chain couples TRBV27 to TRBJ1-2; D ambiguous. The CDR3: CASSQAESYGYTF. CDR3 nucleotide sequence: TGTGCCAGCAGTCAGGCCGAGTCTTATGGCTACACCTTC.